This paragraph covers one T cell receptor beta chain sequence. TCRdb's copy holds only in-frame clones and misses some; the assay was immunoSEQ multiplex PCR. There are around 60,000 clones in the sample; approximately 78% occur only once, and around 2% lies in the top ten. This record belongs to a study of OX40 agonist ivuxolimab in advanced cancers. Trimming removed 0 bases at V and 4 bases at J, with 7 bases between. The CDR3 runs to 14 residues. Looked up from germline, CDR1 is KGHSY and CDR2 is FQNENV. This chain links TRBV16 with TRBJ1-5; D remains unclear. This sequence originates from an adult with an advanced solid tumor such as melanoma, head and neck, liver or kidney cancer. The sequenced sample was CD4+ or CD8+ T cells sorted from blood, obtained in a trial of the OX40 agonist ivuxolimab. In DNA, the CDR3 is TGTGCCAGCAGCCAATCTCGAGGGAATCAGCCCCAGCATTTT. It encodes CASSQSRGNQPQHF.